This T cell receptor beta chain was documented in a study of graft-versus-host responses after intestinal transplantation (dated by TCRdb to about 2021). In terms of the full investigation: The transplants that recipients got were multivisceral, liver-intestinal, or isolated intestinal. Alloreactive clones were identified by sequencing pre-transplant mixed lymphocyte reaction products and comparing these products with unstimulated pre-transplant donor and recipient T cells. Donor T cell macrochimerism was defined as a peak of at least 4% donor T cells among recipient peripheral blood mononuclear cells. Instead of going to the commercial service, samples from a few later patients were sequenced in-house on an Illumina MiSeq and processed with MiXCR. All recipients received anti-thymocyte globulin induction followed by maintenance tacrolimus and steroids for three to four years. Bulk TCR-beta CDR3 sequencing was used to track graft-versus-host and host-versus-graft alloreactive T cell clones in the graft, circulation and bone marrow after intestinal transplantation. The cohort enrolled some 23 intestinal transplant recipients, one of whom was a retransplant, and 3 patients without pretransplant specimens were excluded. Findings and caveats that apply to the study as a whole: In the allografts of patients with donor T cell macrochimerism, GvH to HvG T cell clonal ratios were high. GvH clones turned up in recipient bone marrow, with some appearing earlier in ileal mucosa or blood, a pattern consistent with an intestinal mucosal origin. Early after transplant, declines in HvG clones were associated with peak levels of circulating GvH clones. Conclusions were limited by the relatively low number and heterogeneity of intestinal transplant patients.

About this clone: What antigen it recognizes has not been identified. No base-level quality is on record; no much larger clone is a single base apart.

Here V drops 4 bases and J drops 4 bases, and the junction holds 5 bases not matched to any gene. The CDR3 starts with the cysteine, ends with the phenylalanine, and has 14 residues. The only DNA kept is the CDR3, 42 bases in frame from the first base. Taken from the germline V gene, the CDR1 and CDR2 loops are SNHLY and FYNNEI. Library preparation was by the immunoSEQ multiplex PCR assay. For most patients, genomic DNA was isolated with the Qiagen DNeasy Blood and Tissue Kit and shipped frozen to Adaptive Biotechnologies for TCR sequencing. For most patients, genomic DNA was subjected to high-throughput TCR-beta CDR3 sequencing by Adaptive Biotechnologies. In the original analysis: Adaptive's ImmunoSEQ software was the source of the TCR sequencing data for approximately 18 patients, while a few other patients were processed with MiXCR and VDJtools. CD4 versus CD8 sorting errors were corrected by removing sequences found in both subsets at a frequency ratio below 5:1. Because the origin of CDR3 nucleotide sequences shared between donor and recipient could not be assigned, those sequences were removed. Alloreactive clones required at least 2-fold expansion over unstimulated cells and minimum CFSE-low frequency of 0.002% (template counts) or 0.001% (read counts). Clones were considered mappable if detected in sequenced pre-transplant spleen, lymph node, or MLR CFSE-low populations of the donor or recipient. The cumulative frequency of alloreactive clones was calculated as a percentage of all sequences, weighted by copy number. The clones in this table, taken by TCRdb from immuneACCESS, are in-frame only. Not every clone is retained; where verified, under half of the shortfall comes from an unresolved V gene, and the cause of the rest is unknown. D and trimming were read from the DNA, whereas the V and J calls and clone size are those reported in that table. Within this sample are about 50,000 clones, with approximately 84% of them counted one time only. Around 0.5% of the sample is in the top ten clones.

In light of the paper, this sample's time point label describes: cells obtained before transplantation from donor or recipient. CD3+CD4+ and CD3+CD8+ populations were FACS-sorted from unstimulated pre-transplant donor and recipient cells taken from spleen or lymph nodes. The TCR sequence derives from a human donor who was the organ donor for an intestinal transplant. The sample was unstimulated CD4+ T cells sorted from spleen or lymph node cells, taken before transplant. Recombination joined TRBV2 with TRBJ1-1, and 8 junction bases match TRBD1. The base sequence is TGTGCCAGCAGTGTTAACAGGGGGGGCACTGAAGCTTTCTTT. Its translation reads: CASSVNRGGTEAFF.